These T cell receptor beta chains were read from a single sample in a study of molecular identifiers for immune sequencing clone quantification. MiXCR, applied by TCRdb to the PCR reads, yields one record per CDR3 protein. Of tens of thousands of distinct CDR3 sequences listed, under 20% are singletons. What was sequenced was naive CD8+ T cells from blood, with Jurkat cell RNA spiked in. The receptors originated from a human donor in good health. Some libraries in this study had Jurkat cell RNA spiked in. Both conserved end residues are part of each CDR3. Fields, in order: D gene, J gene, clone size, V gene, CDR3 protein, CDR3 DNA. The D gene is left open where the match is weak. Not every row has a clone size; where given, it reads once, few, many or a size class.

d_gene: .
j_gene: TRBJ2-5
abundance: .
v_gene: TRBV4-1
CDR3aa: CATSSVGVVIQETRYF
CDR3nt: TGCGCCACGTCAAGTGTCGGTGTCGTGATTCAGGAGACCCGGTACTTC

d_gene: .
j_gene: TRBJ2-7
abundance: few
v_gene: TRBV11-1
CDR3aa: CASSLMAYEQYF
CDR3nt: TGTGCCAGCAGCTTAATGGCCTACGAGCAGTACTTC

d_gene: .
j_gene: TRBJ2-1
abundance: many
v_gene: TRBV19
CDR3aa: CASSRGVWIEQFF
CDR3nt: TGTGCCAGTAGTAGGGGGGTGTGGATTGAGCAGTTCTTC

d_gene: TRBD2
j_gene: TRBJ2-7
abundance: few
v_gene: TRBV20-1
CDR3aa: CSASVVRTSGSIYEQYF
CDR3nt: TGCAGTGCTAGCGTGGTCAGGACTAGCGGGAGTATCTACGAGCAGTACTTC

d_gene: TRBD2
j_gene: TRBJ2-5
abundance: many
v_gene: TRBV7-9
CDR3aa: CASSLMGLAGEETQYF
CDR3nt: TGTGCCAGCAGCTTAATGGGACTAGCGGGAGAAGAGACCCAGTACTTC

d_gene: .
j_gene: TRBJ2-6
abundance: many
v_gene: TRBV29-1
CDR3aa: CSVFTGGANVLTF
CDR3nt: TGCAGCGTTTTTACTGGTGGGGCCAACGTCCTGACTTTC

d_gene: .
j_gene: TRBJ1-5
abundance: many
v_gene: TRBV7-8
CDR3aa: CASSSHTGPYSNQPQHF
CDR3nt: TGTGCCAGCAGCTCCCACACAGGACCTTATAGCAATCAGCCCCAGCATTTT

d_gene: .
j_gene: TRBJ1-3
abundance: many
v_gene: TRBV12-5
CDR3aa: CASGLLWSGPISGNTIYF
CDR3nt: TGTGCTAGTGGTTTGCTCTGGAGCGGGCCCATATCTGGAAACACCATATATTTT

d_gene: .
j_gene: TRBJ1-1
abundance: .
v_gene: TRBV2
CDR3aa: CASQTRMNTEAFF
CDR3nt: TGTGCCAGCCAGACCAGAATGAACACTGAAGCTTTCTTT

d_gene: TRBD1
j_gene: TRBJ2-5
abundance: many
v_gene: TRBV6-5
CDR3aa: CASSAGTDIQETQYF
CDR3nt: TGTGCCAGCAGTGCAGGGACAGACATCCAAGAGACCCAGTACTTC

d_gene: .
j_gene: TRBJ2-6
abundance: many
v_gene: TRBV7-9
CDR3aa: CASSPGTYSGANVLTF
CDR3nt: TGTGCCAGCAGCCCGGGTACCTACTCTGGGGCCAACGTCCTGACTTTC

d_gene: .
j_gene: TRBJ1-2
abundance: many
v_gene: TRBV15
CDR3aa: CATSRNTPGRLNYGYTF
CDR3nt: TGTGCCACCAGCAGAAACACCCCAGGCCGCCTAAACTATGGCTACACCTTC

d_gene: TRBD2
j_gene: TRBJ2-5
abundance: .
v_gene: TRBV6-2/TRBV6-3
CDR3aa: CASSRRIGTSGRAVETQYF
CDR3nt: TGTGCCAGCAGCCGACGCATTGGGACTAGCGGGAGGGCGGTGGAGACCCAGTACTTC

d_gene: .
j_gene: TRBJ2-1
abundance: many
v_gene: TRBV28
CDR3aa: CASSLFTGNEQFF
CDR3nt: TGTGCCAGCAGTTTATTTACGGGGAATGAGCAGTTCTTC

d_gene: TRBD2
j_gene: TRBJ2-7
abundance: .
v_gene: TRBV7-2
CDR3aa: CASKLGSSGSSYEQYF
CDR3nt: TGTGCCAGCAAACTAGGGAGTAGCGGGAGCTCCTACGAGCAGTACTTC

d_gene: .
j_gene: TRBJ2-7
abundance: .
v_gene: TRBV6-6
CDR3aa: CASLFYSTFGLKQYF
CDR3nt: TGTGCCAGTCTTTTTTATTCTACCTTCGGGCTCAAGCAGTACTTC

d_gene: TRBD2
j_gene: TRBJ2-1
abundance: many
v_gene: TRBV19
CDR3aa: CASSLGSGRGPWSPEQFF
CDR3nt: TGTGCCAGTAGTCTAGGGAGCGGGAGGGGACCATGGTCGCCTGAGCAGTTCTTC

d_gene: .
j_gene: TRBJ1-1
abundance: many
v_gene: TRBV29-1
CDR3aa: CSVEDDGGIGDTEAFF
CDR3nt: TGCAGCGTTGAAGATGACGGTGGAATCGGGGACACTGAAGCTTTCTTT

d_gene: .
j_gene: TRBJ1-5
abundance: many
v_gene: TRBV5-4
CDR3aa: CASSLGVNQPQHF
CDR3nt: TGTGCCAGCAGCTTGGGGGTTAATCAGCCCCAGCATTTT

d_gene: TRBD2
j_gene: TRBJ2-1
abundance: many
v_gene: TRBV27
CDR3aa: CASSHTSGRWYEQFF
CDR3nt: TGTGCCAGCAGTCACACTAGCGGCCGCTGGTATGAGCAGTTCTTC

d_gene: .
j_gene: TRBJ2-3
abundance: many
v_gene: TRBV27
CDR3aa: CASSLSIESSDTQYF
CDR3nt: TGTGCCAGCAGTTTATCGATAGAATCATCAGATACGCAGTATTTT

d_gene: .
j_gene: TRBJ1-5
abundance: .
v_gene: TRBV4-3
CDR3aa: CANSRDRESPQHF
CDR3nt: TGCGCCAACAGCCGGGACCGGGAATCGCCCCAGCATTTT

d_gene: TRBD1
j_gene: TRBJ1-6
abundance: few
v_gene: TRBV30
CDR3aa: CAWSAPLDRGRSPLHF
CDR3nt: TGTGCCTGGAGTGCCCCTCTAGACAGGGGTCGGTCACCCCTCCACTTT

d_gene: TRBD2
j_gene: TRBJ2-1
abundance: many
v_gene: TRBV30
CDR3aa: CAWSVRTSGRVSYEQFF
CDR3nt: TGTGCCTGGAGTGTACGCACTAGCGGGAGGGTGTCATATGAGCAGTTCTTC

d_gene: .
j_gene: TRBJ2-1
abundance: .
v_gene: TRBV29-1
CDR3aa: CSVDLEWDNEQFF
CDR3nt: TGCAGCGTTGACCTCGAGTGGGATAATGAGCAGTTCTTC

d_gene: .
j_gene: TRBJ1-1
abundance: .
v_gene: TRBV27
CDR3aa: CASSLGQRNTEAFF
CDR3nt: TGTGCCAGCAGTTTAGGACAGCGGAACACTGAAGCTTTCTTT

d_gene: .
j_gene: TRBJ1-5
abundance: many
v_gene: TRBV30
CDR3aa: CAWNPGTILGQPQHF
CDR3nt: TGTGCCTGGAATCCGGGGACGATCCTCGGTCAGCCCCAGCATTTT

d_gene: .
j_gene: TRBJ2-7
abundance: few
v_gene: TRBV11-2
CDR3aa: CASSLGPKGGLMGLHEQYF
CDR3nt: TGTGCCAGCAGCTTAGGGCCGAAGGGGGGGCTAATGGGCCTCCACGAGCAGTACTTC

d_gene: .
j_gene: TRBJ2-2
abundance: many
v_gene: TRBV23-1
CDR3aa: CASSQSVGEVTGELFF
CDR3nt: TGCGCCAGCAGTCAATCCGTCGGGGAAGTTACCGGGGAGCTGTTTTTT

d_gene: TRBD2
j_gene: TRBJ2-1
abundance: .
v_gene: TRBV6-4
CDR3aa: CASSERLASPKLSSYNEQFF
CDR3nt: TGTGCCAGCAGCGAGAGACTAGCTAGTCCCAAATTGAGCTCCTACAATGAGCAGTTCTTC

d_gene: .
j_gene: TRBJ2-5
abundance: few
v_gene: TRBV28
CDR3aa: CASSSQARQTQYF
CDR3nt: TGTGCCAGCAGTTCACAGGCAAGACAGACCCAGTACTTC

d_gene: TRBD2
j_gene: TRBJ2-5
abundance: few
v_gene: TRBV14
CDR3aa: CASSQALSGGRETQYF
CDR3nt: TGTGCCAGCAGCCAAGCTCTTAGCGGGGGCAGGGAGACCCAGTACTTC

d_gene: TRBD2
j_gene: TRBJ2-1
abundance: many
v_gene: TRBV4-1
CDR3aa: CASSPLISGVNEQFF
CDR3nt: TGCGCCAGCAGCCCCCTCATAAGCGGGGTCAATGAGCAGTTCTTC

d_gene: .
j_gene: TRBJ2-2
abundance: many
v_gene: TRBV5-4
CDR3aa: CAIRRLTGELFF
CDR3nt: TGTGCCATCAGGCGATTGACCGGGGAGCTGTTTTTT

d_gene: TRBD2
j_gene: TRBJ2-7
abundance: many
v_gene: TRBV28
CDR3aa: CASTGGGRRRSEQYF
CDR3nt: TGTGCCAGCACCGGGGGGGGACGCCGAAGATCCGAGCAGTACTTC

d_gene: TRBD2
j_gene: TRBJ2-5
abundance: .
v_gene: TRBV11-3
CDR3aa: CASSSPGRDKETQYF
CDR3nt: TGTGCCAGCAGCTCACCGGGGAGGGATAAAGAGACCCAGTACTTC

d_gene: TRBD2
j_gene: TRBJ2-3
abundance: .
v_gene: TRBV29-1
CDR3aa: CSVAIAGWVSDTQYF
CDR3nt: TGCAGCGTTGCTATAGCGGGATGGGTATCAGATACGCAGTATTTT

d_gene: TRBD2
j_gene: TRBJ2-3
abundance: few
v_gene: TRBV9
CDR3aa: CASDSGSSRAADTQYF
CDR3nt: TGTGCCAGCGATAGCGGGAGTAGTCGGGCGGCAGATACGCAGTATTTT